These 8 T cell receptor beta chains came from one sample sequenced in a study of blood T cells in healthy people across ages. The authors ran a second PCR of about 6 to 11 cycles using a sample-barcoded 5' primer and a J-beta primer mix. TCRdb redid the calling of the 5' RACE reads with MiXCR, one entry per CDR3 protein. The sample includes about 1.7 million distinct CDR3 sequences, about 28% seen only once; the top ten take 7.7%. The sample taken for sequencing was blood. These receptors came from a woman under 40 in good health.

This clonotype was counted many times. The rearrangement joins TRBV10-3 to TRBJ2-1; 7 nucleotides match TRBD2. V shed 2 bases, J shed 6 bases, and the junction held 4 bases outside the gene matches. The CDR3 loop spans 14 amino acids. The germline V gene has CDR1 ENHRY and CDR2 SYGVKD. This CDR3 reads CAISEEGGSNEQFF. CDR3 coding DNA: TGTGCCATCAGTGAGGAGGGAGGGAGCAATGAGCAGTTCTTC.

This clonotype came up many times. This chain joins TRBV4-2 and TRBJ2-1; 11 bases align to TRBD2. CDR1 and CDR2 (germline): LGHNA, YNFKEQ. This CDR3 contains 19 residues. After removal of 0 bases from V and 1 base from J, the junction contained 8 bases not matched to a gene. The CDR3 loop reads CASSQDFSRTSGSYNEQFF. The DNA for the CDR3 is TGTGCCAGCAGCCAAGATTTTTCACGGACTAGCGGGTCCTACAATGAGCAGTTCTTC.

The chain recombines TRBV6-2 or TRBV6-3 with TRBJ2-1; D ambiguous. Looked up from germline, CDR1 is MNHEY and CDR2 is SVGEGT. Trimming removed 8 bases from V and 0 bases from J, with 14 bases in between. CDR3 size: 15 residues. As DNA, the CDR3 is TGTGCCAGCTTACCCCTTCGGAGCTCCTACAATGAGCAGTTCTTC. Residues: CASLPLRSSYNEQFF.

This sequence joins TRBV6-5 and TRBJ2-7; 12 nucleotides agree with TRBD2. CDR1 MNHEY and CDR2 SVGAGI come from the germline V gene. The CDR3 extends over 17 amino acids. V was clipped by 10 bases and J by 3 bases; unmatched bases: 16. The CDR3: CANSYQPRLAGDYEQYF. CDR3 nucleotide sequence: TGTGCCAACAGCTATCAACCAAGACTAGCGGGGGACTACGAGCAGTACTTC.

The chain's CDR3 is CASRRDRGYDEQYF. The CDR3 DNA reads TGTGCCAGCAGAAGGGACAGGGGGTACGACGAGCAGTACTTC. The rearrangement links TRBV12-3 or TRBV12-4 to TRBJ2-4; 11 bases are shared with TRBD1. The tail of the sequence fits TRBJ2-7 better, so the J call may be wrong. The CDR3 spans 14 residues.

Of note for this clonotype: A much larger clone lies a single base off, so this may be a read error. Lacking the conserved final phenylalanine or tryptophan, this CDR3 likely reflects a read error. This chain uses TRBV12-3 or TRBV12-4 with TRBJ2-4; unclear D gene. The J call may be mistaken, given a closer DNA end match to TRBJ2-5. This CDR3 spans 13 amino acids. CDR3 coding DNA: TGTGCCAGCAGTCGACCGTCGCAAGAGACCCAGTACTGC. Its translation: CASSRPSQETQYC.

The rearrangement joins TRBV20-1 to TRBJ2-3; D assignment may be TRBD1 or TRBD2 (7 bases each). Germline CDR1 DFQATT, CDR2 SNEGSKA (reference sequence). The CDR3 has 13 residues. CDR3: CTAGGVETDTQYF. DNA of the CDR3: TGCACCGCAGGGGGGGTCGAAACAGATACGCAGTATTTT.

The gene calls are TRBV18 and TRBJ1-5; D is ambiguous. The germline V gene has CDR1 KGHSH and CDR2 LQKENI. CDR3 length: 14 amino acids. The V and J ends lost 6 bases and 7 bases respectively, with 16 bases between them. CDR3 coding DNA: TGTGCCAGCTCCCCTCCGGAGGATAACCAGCCCCAGCATTTT. Its translation is CASSPPEDNQPQHF.